Each of the 10 T cell receptor beta chains below was sequenced from the same sample in a study of Tregs in tolerant kidney transplant recipients. Mixed chimerism was transient after nonmyeloablative marrow transplants from related graft donors. TCRdb's copy holds only in-frame clones and misses some; the assay was immunoSEQ multiplex PCR. This sample carries roughly 23,000 clones, with approximately 4.2% going to the ten biggest clones. The sample was CD4+ T cells from blood (PBMCs), taken 6 months after the transplant. The receptors were gathered from a human patient who received a combined kidney and bone marrow transplant. Among the T cells, some may be from the graft donor.

Comments on this clone: The missing CDR3 end, 3 residues past where the read stops, is filled in from the germline J gene. This chain links TRBV6-4 with TRBJ2-3; 7 bases line up with TRBD1. The CDR3 runs 15 residues. The trim removed 9 bases at V and 2 bases at J, leaving 11 bases unmatched. Germline V lookup: CDR1 MRHNA, CDR2 SNTAGT. The CDR3 bases that were read are TGTGCCAGTAACAGGGGCGCGGCCTTCACAGATACG. Its translation: CASNRGAAFTDT. The whole CDR3 is CASNRGAAFTDTQYF.

With respect to this clone: The read terminates 3 residues before the CDR3 end, so the remaining end is supplied by the germline J gene. The chain uses TRBV7-6 and TRBJ1-1; TRBD1 agrees at 10 bases. The CDR3 is 14 amino acids. Trimming removed 5 bases from V and 7 bases from J; junction bases left unmatched: 7. The V gene's germline CDR1 is SGHVS and CDR2 FNYEAQ. The CDR3 DNA, read in part, is TGTGCCAGCAGCCCCAGACAGGGGGCTAATGAA. This encodes CASSPRQGANE. Given in full, the CDR3 is CASSPRQGANEAFF.

On this clone: The DNA ends 3 residues before the CDR3 does, and the rest of the CDR3 is filled in from the germline J gene. This rearrangement joins TRBV6-1 to TRBJ1-2; TRBD1 matches 7 bases. Looked up from germline, CDR1 is MNHNS and CDR2 is SASEGT. The CDR3 contains 15 residues. The V gene end was trimmed by 3 bases and the J gene end by 3 bases; junction bases not matched to a gene: 7. CDR3 DNA (partial): TGTGCCAGCAGTGACACCGGGACAGCCTACTATGGC. Translated: CASSDTGTAYYG. From start to end, the CDR3 is CASSDTGTAYYGYTF.

On this clone: The CDR3 goes on 3 residues after the read ends, and that part is filled in from the germline J gene. This chain joins TRBV5-1 and TRBJ2-1; 13 bases fit TRBD2. Per germline, CDR1 SGHRS and CDR2 YFSETQ. After removal of 4 bases from V and 8 bases from J, the junction contained 9 bases not matched to a gene. CDR3 size: 16 residues. The part of the CDR3 DNA that was read is TGCGCCAGCAGCGGGACTAGCGGGACCCTTTTCCATGAG. This encodes CASSGTSGTLFHE. The full CDR3 sequence reads CASSGTSGTLFHEQFF.

Remarks on this clone: The observed sequence ends 3 residues before the CDR3 terminus, with the missing tail filled in from the germline J gene. V gene TRBV7-2 combines with J gene TRBJ1-1; possibly TRBD1 for D (6 bases). Trimming left V 5 bases short and J 6 bases short, with 16 bases between. Germline V lookup: CDR1 SGHTA, CDR2 FQGNSA. This CDR3 spans 14 amino acids. The CDR3 DNA, read in part, is TGTGCCAGCAGCGGCACAGGGACGCACGCTGAA. The encoded protein is CASSGTGTHAE. Given in full, the CDR3 is CASSGTGTHAEAFF.

As for this clone: The read terminates 3 residues ahead of where the CDR3 ends, so the germline J gene completes it. The rearrangement joins TRBV5-5 to TRBJ1-3, with D perhaps TRBD1 (5 bases). This CDR3 is 13 amino acids long. V lost 2 bases and J 3 bases, leaving 6 bases between the germline ends. The germline gives CDR1 SGHKS, CDR2 YYEKEE (reference sequence). The CDR3 loop reads CASSFRVGNTIYF. The sequenced CDR3 bases are TGTGCCAGCAGCTTCAGGGTTGGAAACACC.

With respect to this clone: The read terminates 3 residues before the CDR3 end, so the remaining end is supplied by the germline J gene. The chain is built from TRBV14 and TRBJ1-1; a possible D gene is TRBD1 (5 bases). Germline V gives CDR1 SGHDN, CDR2 FVKESK. V lost 1 base, J lost 5 bases, and 14 bases lay in between. This CDR3 has 15 residues. CDR3 sequence reads: CASSQGHGGGTEAFF. CDR3 DNA, as far as it was read: TGTGCCAGCAGCCAAGGACACGGGGGTGGGACTGAA.

This CDR3 reads CASRPRDRGHVQYF. Incomplete CDR3 DNA: TGTGCCAGCAGACCTCGGGACAGGGGGCACGTT. This chain connects TRBV2 to TRBJ2-4; TRBD1 agrees at 12 bases. The missing CDR3 end, 3 residues past where the read stops, is filled in from the germline J gene. Germline V gene sequence: CDR1 SNHLY, CDR2 FYNNEI. CDR3 length equals 14 residues.

Of note for this clone: The sequenced fragment ends 3 residues before the CDR3 boundary, so the rest is inferred from the germline J gene. The rearrangement uses TRBV4-2 and TRBJ2-7, with 10 bases lining up with TRBD2. The CDR3 is 17 amino acids. CDR1 and CDR2 from the germline V gene are LGHNA and YNFKEQ. The V and J ends lost 4 bases and 0 bases, in that order; junction bases with no gene match: 9. Here the CDR3 reads CASSRTGRLAGSYEQYF. Partial CDR3 DNA: TGTGCCAGCAGCCGGACAGGGAGACTAGCGGGCTCCTACGAG.

The CDR3 reads CASSPGGSENIQYF. The sequenced part of the CDR3 DNA is TGCGCCAGCAGCCCCGGGGGATCGGAAAACATT. V and J are TRBV5-1 and TRBJ2-4, with D possibly matching TRBD2 (6 bases). Coverage ceases 3 residues before the CDR3 finishes, and the germline J gene fills in the end. The germline CDR1 and CDR2 sequences are SGHRS and YFSETQ. This CDR3 spans 14 amino acids. V gave up 4 bases and J gave up 5 bases, with 13 bases separating them. Full variable domain (rest looked up from reference TRBV5-1 and TRBJ2-4): KAGVTQTPRYLIKTRGQQVTLSCSPISGHRSVSWYQQTPGQGLQFLFEYFSETQRNKGNFPGRFSGRQFSNSRSEMNVSTLELGDSALYLCASSPGGSENIQYFGAGTRLSVL.